Here is one TCR beta chain with its context. Its target is unknown. This record comes from a study of pediatric ulcerative colitis. Study-wide findings and caveats: No controls had the two rectal clonotypes shared by ulcerative colitis patients.

The protocol was immunoSEQ multiplex PCR, while the TCRdb copy is restricted to in-frame clones and leaves out a portion. The sample shows more than 50,000 clones, 75% to 90% of them seen only once. Trimming stripped 7 bases from V and 0 bases from J, with 13 bases between. There are 15 residues in the CDR3. Germline lookup yields CDR1 SNHLY and CDR2 FYNNEI. Sequenced material: blood. This TCR derives from a boy aged 10-17 years who was a control in a study of pediatric ulcerative colitis. The rearrangement joins TRBV2 to TRBJ1-5; D is undetermined. CDR3 nucleotide sequence: TGTGCCAGCACCGTTCTGGGGAATAGCAATCAGCCCCAGCATTTT. Protein sequence: CASTVLGNSNQPQHF.